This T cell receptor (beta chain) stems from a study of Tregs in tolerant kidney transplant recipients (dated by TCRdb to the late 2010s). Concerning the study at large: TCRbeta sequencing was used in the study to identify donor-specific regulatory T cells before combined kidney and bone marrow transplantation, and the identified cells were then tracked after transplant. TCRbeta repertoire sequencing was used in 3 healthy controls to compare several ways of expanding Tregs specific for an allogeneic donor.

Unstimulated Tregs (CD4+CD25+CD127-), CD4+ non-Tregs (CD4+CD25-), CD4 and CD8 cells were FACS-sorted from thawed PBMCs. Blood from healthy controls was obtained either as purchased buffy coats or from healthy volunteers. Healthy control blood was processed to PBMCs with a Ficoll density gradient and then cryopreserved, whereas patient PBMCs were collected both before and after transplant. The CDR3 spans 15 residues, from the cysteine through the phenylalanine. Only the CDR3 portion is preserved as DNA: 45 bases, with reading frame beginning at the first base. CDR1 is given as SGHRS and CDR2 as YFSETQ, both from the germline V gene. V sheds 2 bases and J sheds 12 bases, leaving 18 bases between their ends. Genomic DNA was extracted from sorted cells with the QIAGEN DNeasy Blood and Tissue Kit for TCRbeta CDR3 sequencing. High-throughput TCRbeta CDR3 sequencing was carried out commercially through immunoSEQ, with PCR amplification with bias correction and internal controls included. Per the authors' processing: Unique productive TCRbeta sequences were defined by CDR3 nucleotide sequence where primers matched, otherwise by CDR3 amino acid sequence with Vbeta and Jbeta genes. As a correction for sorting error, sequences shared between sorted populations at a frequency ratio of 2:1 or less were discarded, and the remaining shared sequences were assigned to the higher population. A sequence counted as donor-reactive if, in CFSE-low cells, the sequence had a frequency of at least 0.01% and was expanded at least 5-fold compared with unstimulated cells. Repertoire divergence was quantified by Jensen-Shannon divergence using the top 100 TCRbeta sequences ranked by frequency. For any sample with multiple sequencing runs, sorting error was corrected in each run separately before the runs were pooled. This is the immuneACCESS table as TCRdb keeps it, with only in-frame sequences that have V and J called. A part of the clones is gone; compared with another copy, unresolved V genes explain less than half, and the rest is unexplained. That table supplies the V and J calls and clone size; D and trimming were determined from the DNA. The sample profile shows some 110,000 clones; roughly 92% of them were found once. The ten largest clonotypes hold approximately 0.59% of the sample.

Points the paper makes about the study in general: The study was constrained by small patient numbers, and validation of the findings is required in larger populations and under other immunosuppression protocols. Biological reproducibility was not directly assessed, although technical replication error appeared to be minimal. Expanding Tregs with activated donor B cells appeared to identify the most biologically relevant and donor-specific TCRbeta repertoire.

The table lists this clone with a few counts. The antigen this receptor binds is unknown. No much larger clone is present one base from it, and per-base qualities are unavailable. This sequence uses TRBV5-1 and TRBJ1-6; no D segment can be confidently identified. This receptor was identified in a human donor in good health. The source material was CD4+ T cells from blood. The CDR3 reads CASSFREPSVEPLHF. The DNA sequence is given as TGCGCCAGCAGCTTCCGGGAACCTTCGGTGGAACCCCTCCACTTT.